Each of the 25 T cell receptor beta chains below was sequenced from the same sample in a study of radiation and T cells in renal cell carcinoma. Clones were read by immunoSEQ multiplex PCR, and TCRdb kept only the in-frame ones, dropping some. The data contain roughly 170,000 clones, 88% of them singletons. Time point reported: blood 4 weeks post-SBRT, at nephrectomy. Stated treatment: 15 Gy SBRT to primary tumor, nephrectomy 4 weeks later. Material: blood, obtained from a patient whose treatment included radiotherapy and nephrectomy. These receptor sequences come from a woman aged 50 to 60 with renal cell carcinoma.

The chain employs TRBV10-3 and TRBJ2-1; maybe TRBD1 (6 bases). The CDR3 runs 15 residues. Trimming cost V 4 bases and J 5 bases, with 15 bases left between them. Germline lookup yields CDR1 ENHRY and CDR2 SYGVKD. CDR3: CAISVGTLKNNEQFF. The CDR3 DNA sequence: TGTGCCATCAGTGTCGGGACATTGAAAAACAATGAGCAGTTCTTC.

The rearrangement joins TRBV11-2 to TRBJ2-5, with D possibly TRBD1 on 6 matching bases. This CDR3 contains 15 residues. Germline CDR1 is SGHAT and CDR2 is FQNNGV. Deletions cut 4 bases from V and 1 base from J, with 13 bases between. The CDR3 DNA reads TGTGCCAGCAGCTGGGGGCCTAGTGGCCAAGAGACCCAGTACTTC. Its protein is CASSWGPSGQETQYF.

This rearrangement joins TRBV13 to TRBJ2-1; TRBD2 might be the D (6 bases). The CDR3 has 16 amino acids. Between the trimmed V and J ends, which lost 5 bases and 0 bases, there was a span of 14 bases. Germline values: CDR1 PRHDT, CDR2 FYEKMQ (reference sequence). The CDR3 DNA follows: TGTGCCAGCAGCCTCGGACGGGGGTACTCCTACAATGAGCAGTTCTTC. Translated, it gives CASSLGRGYSYNEQFF.

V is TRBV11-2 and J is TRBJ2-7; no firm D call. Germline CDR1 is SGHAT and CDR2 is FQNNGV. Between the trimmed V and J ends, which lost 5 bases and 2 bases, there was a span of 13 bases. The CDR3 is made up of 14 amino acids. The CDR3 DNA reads TGTGCCAGCAGCCCAACGGTTGGGACCTACGAGCAGTACTTC. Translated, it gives CASSPTVGTYEQYF.

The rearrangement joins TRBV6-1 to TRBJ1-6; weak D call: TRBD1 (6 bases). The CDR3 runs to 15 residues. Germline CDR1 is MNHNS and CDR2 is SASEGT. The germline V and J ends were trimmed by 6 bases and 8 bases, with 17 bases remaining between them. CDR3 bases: TGTGCCAGCAGGCAGGGGATAGGCCCAGATTCACCCCTCCACTTT. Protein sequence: CASRQGIGPDSPLHF.

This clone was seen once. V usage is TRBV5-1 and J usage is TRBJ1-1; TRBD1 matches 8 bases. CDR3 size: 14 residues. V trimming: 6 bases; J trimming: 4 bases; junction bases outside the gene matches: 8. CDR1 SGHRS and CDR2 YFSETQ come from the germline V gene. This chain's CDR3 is CASTPDRAATEAFF. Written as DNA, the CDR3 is TGCGCCAGCACCCCGGACAGGGCGGCCACTGAAGCTTTCTTT.

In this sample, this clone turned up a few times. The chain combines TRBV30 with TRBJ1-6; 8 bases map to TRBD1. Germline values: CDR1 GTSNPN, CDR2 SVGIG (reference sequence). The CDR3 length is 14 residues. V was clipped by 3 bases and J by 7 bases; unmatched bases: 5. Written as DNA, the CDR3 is TGTGCCTGGAGGACCGGGACAGGAAATTCACCCCTCCACTTT. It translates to CAWRTGTGNSPLHF.

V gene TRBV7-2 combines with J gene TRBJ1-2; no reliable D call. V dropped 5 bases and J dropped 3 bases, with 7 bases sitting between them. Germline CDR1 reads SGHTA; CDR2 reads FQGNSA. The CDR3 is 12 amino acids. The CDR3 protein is CASSLDYYGYTF. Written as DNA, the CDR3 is TGTGCCAGCAGCCTCGACTACTATGGCTACACCTTC.

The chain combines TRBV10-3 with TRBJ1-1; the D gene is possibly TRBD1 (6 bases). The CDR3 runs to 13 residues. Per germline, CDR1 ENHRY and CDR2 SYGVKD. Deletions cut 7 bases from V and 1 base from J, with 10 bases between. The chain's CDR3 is CAITRTENTEAFF. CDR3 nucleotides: TGTGCCATCACAAGGACAGAGAACACTGAAGCTTTCTTT.

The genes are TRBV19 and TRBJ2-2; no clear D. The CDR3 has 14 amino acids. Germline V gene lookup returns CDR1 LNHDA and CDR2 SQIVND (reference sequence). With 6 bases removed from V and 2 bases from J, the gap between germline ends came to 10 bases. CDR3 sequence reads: CASRQNLNTGELFF. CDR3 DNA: TGTGCCAGTAGACAGAACCTCAACACCGGGGAGCTGTTTTTT.

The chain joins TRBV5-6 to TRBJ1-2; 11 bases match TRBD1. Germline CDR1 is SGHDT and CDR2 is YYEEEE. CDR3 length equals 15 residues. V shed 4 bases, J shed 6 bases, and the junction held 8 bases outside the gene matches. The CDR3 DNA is TGTGCCAGCAGCATCCTCGGGACAGGGGGTAATGGCTACACCTTC. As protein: CASSILGTGGNGYTF.

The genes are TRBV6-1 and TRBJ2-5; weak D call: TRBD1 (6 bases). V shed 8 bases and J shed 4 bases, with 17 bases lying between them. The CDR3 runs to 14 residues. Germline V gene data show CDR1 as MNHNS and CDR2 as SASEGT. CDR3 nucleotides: TGTGCCAGCGGAGGTGTGGGGGCCGGAGAGACCCAGTACTTC. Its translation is CASGGVGAGETQYF.

The CDR3 DNA follows: TGTGCCAGCAGCCAGGCAGGGTCTAACTATGGCTACACCTTC. Its translation: CASSQAGSNYGYTF. The rearrangement uses TRBV4-2 and TRBJ1-2; D possibly corresponds to TRBD1 (5 bases). CDR3 length: 14 residues. Germline V gene sequence: CDR1 LGHNA, CDR2 YNFKEQ. The V gene lost 3 bases and the J gene lost 0 bases, with 8 bases spanning the gap.

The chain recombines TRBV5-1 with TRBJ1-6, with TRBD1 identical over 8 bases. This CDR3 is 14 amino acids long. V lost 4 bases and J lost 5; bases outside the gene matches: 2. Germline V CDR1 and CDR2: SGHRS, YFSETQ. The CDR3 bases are TGCGCCAGCAGCATGGGACAGGATAATTCACCCCTCCACTTT. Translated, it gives CASSMGQDNSPLHF.

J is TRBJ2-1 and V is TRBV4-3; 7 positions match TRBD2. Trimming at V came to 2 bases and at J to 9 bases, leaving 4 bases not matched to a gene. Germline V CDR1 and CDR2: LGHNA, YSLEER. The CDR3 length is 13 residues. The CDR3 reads CASSQQRGSEQFF. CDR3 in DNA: TGCGCCAGCAGCCAACAGCGGGGCAGTGAGCAGTTCTTC.

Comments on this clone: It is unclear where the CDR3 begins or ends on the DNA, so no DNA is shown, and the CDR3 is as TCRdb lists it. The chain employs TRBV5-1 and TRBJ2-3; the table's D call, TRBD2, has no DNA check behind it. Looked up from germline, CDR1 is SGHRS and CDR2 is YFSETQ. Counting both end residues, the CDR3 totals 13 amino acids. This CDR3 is CASSFGSGSGGYF.

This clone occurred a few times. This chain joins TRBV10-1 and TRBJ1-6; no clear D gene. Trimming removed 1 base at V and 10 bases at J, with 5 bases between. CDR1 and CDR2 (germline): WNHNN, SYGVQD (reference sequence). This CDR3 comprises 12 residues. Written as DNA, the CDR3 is TGCGCCAGCAGTGAGTGGACCTCACCCCTCCACTTT. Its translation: CASSEWTSPLHF.

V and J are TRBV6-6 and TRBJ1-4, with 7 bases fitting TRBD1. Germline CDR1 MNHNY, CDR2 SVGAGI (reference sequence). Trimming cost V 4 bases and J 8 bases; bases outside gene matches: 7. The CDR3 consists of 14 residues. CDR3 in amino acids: CASSSGQSVEKLFF. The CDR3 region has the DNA TGTGCCAGCAGTTCGGGACAGAGTGTAGAAAAACTGTTTTTT.

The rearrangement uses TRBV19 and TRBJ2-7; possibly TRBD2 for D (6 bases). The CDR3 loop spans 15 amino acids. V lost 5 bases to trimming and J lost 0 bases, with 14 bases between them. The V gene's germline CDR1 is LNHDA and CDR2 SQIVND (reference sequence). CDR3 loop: CASSPRDGSSYEQYF. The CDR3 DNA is TGTGCCAGTAGTCCCCGGGACGGGAGCTCCTACGAGCAGTACTTC.

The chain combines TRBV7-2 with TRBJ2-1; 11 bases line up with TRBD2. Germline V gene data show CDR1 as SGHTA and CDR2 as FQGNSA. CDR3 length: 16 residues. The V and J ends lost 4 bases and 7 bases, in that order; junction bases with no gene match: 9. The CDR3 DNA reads TGTGCCAGCAGCTGGGGACCGGGACTAGCGGCAAATGAGCAGTTCTTC. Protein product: CASSWGPGLAANEQFF.

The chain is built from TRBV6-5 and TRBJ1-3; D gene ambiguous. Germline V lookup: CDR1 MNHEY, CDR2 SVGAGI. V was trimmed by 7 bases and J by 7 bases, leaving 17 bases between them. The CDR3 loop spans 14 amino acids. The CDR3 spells CASTTGVGGNTIYF. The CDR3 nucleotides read TGTGCCAGCACGACTGGGGTCGGTGGGAACACCATATATTTT.

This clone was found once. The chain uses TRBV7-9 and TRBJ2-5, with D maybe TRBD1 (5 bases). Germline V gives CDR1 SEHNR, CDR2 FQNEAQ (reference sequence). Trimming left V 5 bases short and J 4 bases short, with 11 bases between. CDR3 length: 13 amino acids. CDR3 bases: TGTGCCAGCAGCCATCCCCAGGGAGAGACCCAGTACTTC. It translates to CASSHPQGETQYF.

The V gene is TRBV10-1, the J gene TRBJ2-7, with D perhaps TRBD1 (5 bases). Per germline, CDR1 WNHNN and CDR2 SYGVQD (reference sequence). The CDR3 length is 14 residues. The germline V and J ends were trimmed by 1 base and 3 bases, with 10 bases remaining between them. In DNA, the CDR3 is TGCGCCAGCAGTGAGTTTGCAGGGAACTACGAGCAGTACTTC. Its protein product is CASSEFAGNYEQYF.

The CDR3 is CASSGTKSGNTIYF. The CDR3 DNA is TGTGCCAGCTCTGGGACGAAAAGTGGAAACACCATATATTTT. The chain employs TRBV18 and TRBJ1-3, with D tentatively TRBD1 (5 bases). Trimming shortened V by 6 bases and J by 3 bases, and 12 bases separated the two germline ends. There are 14 residues in the CDR3. CDR1 is KGHSH, CDR2 LQKENI, per germline.

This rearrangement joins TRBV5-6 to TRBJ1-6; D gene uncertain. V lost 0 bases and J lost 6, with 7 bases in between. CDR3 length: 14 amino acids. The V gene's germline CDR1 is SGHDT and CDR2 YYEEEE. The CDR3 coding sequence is TGTGCCAGCAGCTTGGACCAGCTTAATTCACCCCTCCACTTT. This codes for CASSLDQLNSPLHF.